Listed here are 8 T cell receptor beta chains from one sample, sequenced in a study of T cell repertoires in cytomegalovirus infection. TCRdb fed the reads into MiXCR, producing one record per CDR3 protein. The repertoire has some 77,000 distinct CDR3 sequences, around 3.4% of them found once; the top ten carry less than 5%. Source material: PBMCs. Receptors were obtained from a human donor in good health (CMV status not recorded). Some clones in this sample may be carry-over from other donors' samples.

At least ten counts were recorded for this clonotype. This rearrangement joins TRBV28 to TRBJ2-1; 8 nucleotides line up with TRBD1. The V and J ends lost 8 bases and 9 bases, in that order; junction bases with no gene match: 6. CDR3 length: 12 residues. Germline values: CDR1 MDHEN, CDR2 SYDVKM. For the CDR3, the DNA is TGTGCCAGCCTACAACAGGGGGGTGAGCAGTTCTTC. It is translated as CASLQQGGEQFF.

This clonotype occurred many times. The chain combines TRBV28 with TRBJ2-7; D gene uncertain. The CDR3 sequence is 13 residues long. The V gene's germline CDR1 is MDHEN and CDR2 SYDVKM. Trimming shortened V by 7 bases and J by 5 bases, and 15 bases separated the two germline ends. In DNA, the CDR3 is TGTGCCAGCACTAACCCAAGCGTCAACGAGCAGTACTTC. Protein sequence: CASTNPSVNEQYF. Filled out from reference TRBV28 and TRBJ2-7, the complete variable domain reads DVKVTQSSRYLVKRTGEKVFLECVQDMDHENMFWYRQDPGLGLRLIYFSYDVKMKEKGDIPEGYSVSREKKERFSLILESASTNQTSMYLCASTNPSVNEQYFGPGTRLTVT.

This clonotype was detected many times. This sequence joins TRBV28 and TRBJ1-5; D uncertain. Germline-derived CDR1 and CDR2 are MDHEN and SYDVKM. The CDR3 extends over 12 amino acids. V was clipped by 6 bases and J by 2 bases, with 5 bases between them. The CDR3 DNA follows: TGTGCCAGCAGACTCGGCAATCAGCCCCAGCATTTT. Translating it yields CASRLGNQPQHF.

This clonotype was seen ten or more times. The CDR3 region is CASSPTGRTYTF. CDR3 nucleotides: TGTGCCAGCAGTCCCACAGGGAGGACCTACACCTTC. The rearrangement uses TRBV28 and TRBJ1-2, with D possibly matching TRBD1 (6 bases). The CDR3 is 12 amino acids. From germline, CDR1 is MDHEN and CDR2 SYDVKM. The ends were cut back, 5 bases at V and 10 bases at J, with 14 bases in the middle.

About this clonotype: A much larger clone differs from this one at a single base, so this may be a read error. The chain recombines TRBV28 with TRBJ2-7; no reliable D call. This CDR3 region has 12 residues. The germline CDR1 and CDR2 sequences are MDHEN and SYDVKM. V lost 2 bases and J 9 bases, leaving 11 bases between the germline ends. The CDR3 reads CASSLRALVQYF. The CDR3 coding sequence is TGTGCCAGCAGTTTAAGGGCTCTCGTGCAGTACTTC.

This clonotype occurred many times. The gene calls are TRBV12-3 or TRBV12-4 and TRBJ1-2, with D tentatively TRBD1 (5 bases). The CDR3 loop spans 15 amino acids. V was trimmed by 8 bases and J by 4 bases, leaving 20 bases between them. The CDR3 is CASRTGTAIIYGYTF. The CDR3 nucleotides read TGTGCCAGCCGGACCGGGACCGCGATAATCTATGGCTACACCTTC.

This clonotype was recorded many times. V is TRBV6-1 and J is TRBJ2-7, with D possibly matching TRBD2 (6 bases). Between the trimmed V and J ends, which lost 6 bases and 6 bases, there was a span of 18 bases. The CDR3 length is 14 residues. Germline V CDR1 and CDR2: MNHNS, SASEGT. CDR3 region: CASRVGGMRGEQYF. The CDR3 DNA is TGTGCCAGCAGGGTCGGAGGGATGCGAGGCGAGCAGTACTTC.

Ten or more counts support this clonotype. The chain couples TRBV7-9 to TRBJ1-1, with 7 positions matching TRBD1. The CDR3 runs to 13 residues. J lost 6 bases, V lost 5 bases, and 6 bases had no gene match. Germline V gene lookup returns CDR1 SEHNR and CDR2 FQNEAQ (reference sequence). The CDR3 DNA reads TGTGCCAGCAGCCGTACAGGGGTAGCTGAAGCTTTCTTT. It translates to CASSRTGVAEAFF.